The 15 T cell receptor beta chains given below trace back to one sample, sequenced in a study of cytomegalovirus exposure and HLA in healthy donors (dated by TCRdb to about 2017). The library was obtained by the immunoSEQ multiplex PCR assay. A mixture of 60 forward primers for TCR Vbeta segments and 13 reverse primers for TCR Jbeta segments was used in the multiplex PCR. TCRdb's version of the immuneACCESS table is confined to in-frame rearrangements and falls short of the full clone set. An unresolved V gene accounts for under half of the shortfall where checked; the remainder is of unknown origin. In this sample the table shows approximately 150,000 clones, approximately 80% of which occur a single time. The ten largest clones take up about 2.9% of the sample. The sample consisted of PBMCs. The receptors derive from a female donor in good health and CMV-seronegative.

The CDR3 protein is CSVVTSGRIDEQYF. The CDR3 DNA reads TGCAGCGTAGTGACTAGCGGGAGAATCGACGAGCAGTACTTC. The J gene is TRBJ2-7, the V gene TRBV29-1; 12 bases match TRBD2. The CDR3 consists of 14 residues. CDR1 SQVTM and CDR2 ANQGSEA come from the germline V gene. The V segment lost 6 bases and the J segment 5 bases; nucleotides outside the gene matches: 8.

V is TRBV27 and J is TRBJ1-5, with 11 bases lining up with TRBD1. CDR3 length: 16 residues. Germline assignment: CDR1 MNHEY and CDR2 SMNVEV (reference sequence). V trimming: 4 bases; J trimming: 4 bases; junction bases outside the gene matches: 6. The CDR3 here is CASSSRDRGKNQPQHF. CDR3 coding DNA: TGTGCCAGCAGTTCCCGGGACAGGGGGAAAAATCAGCCCCAGCATTTT.

V gene TRBV30 combines with J gene TRBJ2-3, with 8 bases lining up with TRBD2. Looked up from germline, CDR1 is GTSNPN and CDR2 is SVGIG (reference sequence). CDR3 length: 15 amino acids. With V trimmed by 4 bases and J by 4 bases, 10 bases remained unmatched. In DNA, the CDR3 is TGTGCCTGGACAGGGGAGGGACTAGTTGCAGATACGCAGTATTTT. Amino acids: CAWTGEGLVADTQYF. Complete variable domain (other parts from reference TRBV30 and TRBJ2-3): SQTIHQWPATLVQPVGSPLSLECTVEGTSNPNLYWYRQAAGRGLQLLFYSVGIGQISSEVPQNLSASRPQDRQFILSSKKLLLSDSGFYLCAWTGEGLVADTQYFGPGTRLTVL.

This chain links TRBV7-6 with TRBJ2-5; TRBD2 matches 11 bases. The DNA end is a closer match to TRBJ2-7, so the J assignment may be wrong. The CDR3 is 15 residues long. Germline-derived CDR1 and CDR2 are SGHVS and FNYEAQ. The DNA of the CDR3 is TGTGCCAGCAGCTCCGGACTAGCGGGCTCCTACGAGCAGTACTTC. It specifies CASSSGLAGSYEQYF.

The chain joins TRBV9 to TRBJ2-2; perhaps TRBD1 as D (5 bases). Trimming shortened V by 4 bases and J by 3 bases, and 13 bases separated the two germline ends. This CDR3 spans 15 amino acids. The germline CDR1 and CDR2 sequences are SGDLS and YYNGEE. The CDR3: CASSLQDTYTGELFF. DNA of the CDR3: TGTGCCAGCAGCCTACAGGACACCTACACCGGGGAGCTGTTTTTT.

The chain employs TRBV6-1 and TRBJ2-3, with D possibly matching TRBD2 (6 bases). V was shortened by 8 bases and J by 0 bases, with 12 bases between the two germline ends. Germline loops: CDR1 MNHNS, CDR2 SASEGT. The CDR3 spans 14 residues. The CDR3 region is CASRRDFSTDTQYF. The CDR3 DNA is TGTGCCAGCCGAAGGGACTTCAGCACAGATACGCAGTATTTT.

This chain links TRBV10-3 with TRBJ1-2, with a tentative D call TRBD1 (5 bases). CDR1 and CDR2 from the germline V gene are ENHRY and SYGVKD. The CDR3 is 14 amino acids. Deletions cut 2 bases from V and 0 bases from J, with 7 bases between. The CDR3 region is CAISEDRSNYGYTF. CDR3 sequence (DNA): TGTGCCATCAGTGAGGACAGATCTAACTATGGCTACACCTTC.

This chain links TRBV28 with TRBJ1-6; 8 bases agree with TRBD1. Trimming at V came to 6 bases and at J to 5 bases, leaving 6 bases not matched to a gene. This CDR3 contains 15 residues. Germline V gene sequence: CDR1 MDHEN, CDR2 SYDVKM. For the CDR3, the DNA is TGTGCCAGCAGGAGCCTGGACAGGGATAATTCACCCCTCCACTTT. It translates to CASRSLDRDNSPLHF.

The genes are TRBV9 and TRBJ2-1, with D possibly TRBD2 on 6 matching bases. The germline CDR1 and CDR2 sequences are SGDLS and YYNGEE. V was cut by 0 bases and J by 7 bases, with 11 bases left in between. The CDR3 length is 14 residues. The CDR3 sequence is CASSVVGGMNEQFF. The CDR3 DNA reads TGTGCCAGCAGCGTAGTGGGCGGGATGAATGAGCAGTTCTTC.

This clone has a single count. This rearrangement joins TRBV10-3 to TRBJ1-2; possibly TRBD1 for D (6 bases). V gave up 5 bases and J gave up 3 bases, with 16 bases separating them. The CDR3 covers 15 residues. The germline V gene has CDR1 ENHRY and CDR2 SYGVKD. The CDR3 region is CAISTGGGGHYGYTF. The CDR3 DNA sequence: TGTGCCATCAGTACTGGGGGAGGGGGACACTATGGCTACACCTTC.

The gene calls are TRBV5-4 and TRBJ2-3; a weak D match, TRBD1 (6 bases). The CDR3 contains 15 residues. V dropped 6 bases and J dropped 2 bases, with 16 bases sitting between them. The germline V gene encodes CDR1 SGHNT and CDR2 YYREEE (reference sequence). The chain's CDR3 is CASTRDMAHTDTQYF. The CDR3 DNA reads as TGTGCCAGCACCCGGGACATGGCCCACACAGATACGCAGTATTTT.

The chain uses TRBV28 and TRBJ1-6; TRBD1 is a possible D gene (5 bases). There are 15 residues in the CDR3. V gave up 6 bases and J gave up 4 bases, with 13 bases separating them. Looked up from germline, CDR1 is MDHEN and CDR2 is SYDVKM. The CDR3 region is CASRPDSSYNSPLHF. In DNA form, the CDR3 reads TGTGCCAGCAGGCCAGACAGCTCTTATAATTCACCCCTCCACTTT.

The chain carries TRBV7-3 and TRBJ1-2; D is undetermined. Trimming removed 6 bases from V and 8 bases from J, with 16 bases in between. Per germline, CDR1 SGHTA and CDR2 FQGTGA. This CDR3 contains 13 residues. CDR3 amino acids: CASSPHSGLGYTF. The DNA for the CDR3 is TGTGCCAGCAGTCCTCACAGCGGGCTAGGCTACACCTTC.

This clone was counted only a few times. The rearrangement uses TRBV5-8 and TRBJ1-1, with a weak D call TRBD1 (5 bases). CDR1 and CDR2 (germline): SGHTS, YDEGEE. The length of the CDR3 is 12 residues. V lost 3 bases to trimming and J lost 4 bases, with 7 bases between them. CDR3 protein: CASSWGGTEAFF. CDR3 nucleotide sequence: TGTGCCAGCAGCTGGGGGGGCACTGAAGCTTTCTTT.

This clone was seen a few times. The V gene is TRBV6-6, the J gene TRBJ1-4; D gene ambiguous. Germline-derived CDR1 and CDR2 are MNHNY and SVGAGI (reference sequence). The CDR3 runs to 15 residues. V was pared by 6 bases and J by 8 bases, with 19 bases between. CDR3 coding DNA: TGTGCCAGCAGCCCTCCCGGGAGAGGTCGCGAAAAACTGTTTTTT. Residues: CASSPPGRGREKLFF.